This TCR beta chain emerged from a study of CD8+ T cells in alopecia areata. The treatment denotes: oral pan-JAK inhibitor, 5-10 mg twice daily. Sequencing used cDNA as its template, made by extracting RNA and reverse transcribing it. Clones were sequenced by immunoSEQ multiplex PCR, and TCRdb holds only the in-frame ones, with some missing. The data show 200,000 to 250,000 clones, with roughly two fifths seen just once and 2.6% held by the top ten. There are a few counts of this clone. Its antigen is not known. Notes on the study in general: How baseline CD8+ expansion relates to response remains uncertain (there was one nonresponder). Resident alphabeta T cells of normal skin are also sequenced in scalp samples. Among patients, TCR sharing was less clear than in mice, a difference possibly due in part to HLA diversity in the patient population. Throughout tofacitinib, many expanded lesional clones continued to persist in scalp and blood.

Looked up from germline, CDR1 is GTSNPN and CDR2 is SVGIG (reference sequence). V trimming: 5 bases; J trimming: 6 bases; junction bases outside the gene matches: 14. This CDR3 is 15 amino acids long. This sequence was found in a human donor with alopecia areata. The source was CD4+ T cells sorted from blood, collected at approximately week 36, from a patient treated with tofacitinib. The J gene is TRBJ2-3, the V gene TRBV30; 7 bases line up with TRBD2. As DNA, the CDR3 is TGTGCCTGGGGAGGCCCCCTAGCGGCGACGGATACGCAGTATTTT. It translates to CAWGGPLAATDTQYF.